This TCR beta chain was sequenced for a study of blood T cell repertoires in COVID-19. Produced via immunoSEQ multiplex PCR; TCRdb's table is partial and in-frame only. The sample lists over 150,000 clones, 88% seen once, with approximately 9% in the top ten. From germline, CDR1 is MNHNS and CDR2 SASEGT. The V gene lost 3 bases and the J gene lost 4 bases, with 19 bases spanning the gap. CDR3 length: 16 amino acids. Material: PBMCs or T cells enriched from blood (not recorded which). This clonotype was sampled from a woman aged 18-35 years who had recovered from COVID-19. This rearrangement joins TRBV6-1 to TRBJ2-7, with D possibly TRBD1 on 6 matching bases. The CDR3 bases are TGTGCCAGCAGTGACAGGGAACAGGGAGTAATATACGAGCAGTACTTC. This sequence encodes CASSDREQGVIYEQYF.